The T cell receptor beta chain under discussion was sequenced for a study of T-cell memory formation after mild COVID-19. Regarding the study as a whole: Day 37-peaking second-wave clones had unconfirmed SARS-CoV-2 specificity. Clones which contracted sat mainly in CM and EM if CD4+, and in EMRA if CD8+. The study found balanced CD4/CD8 in clones contracting day 15 to 85 and a CD4+ lean in later expanders.

This clonotype occurred a few times. Its antigen remains unidentified. Using constant-segment primers, 5'RACE produced TCR alpha and TCR beta cDNA libraries carrying sample barcodes and UMIs. One entry per CDR3 protein results from TCRdb running MiXCR on the 5' RACE reads. The data show 500,000 to 650,000 distinct CDR3 sequences, less than 25% seen once. Germline V gene sequence: CDR1 SEHNR, CDR2 FQNEAQ (reference sequence). The V end was cut by 3 bases, the J end by 3 bases, with 9 bases between. The CDR3 contains 13 residues. The sequence derives from an adult woman who had mild COVID-19 (a few samples of this study predate the infection). Cell type and time point are not known. Material: PBMCs or a T cell subset sorted from them (not recorded which). This chain uses TRBV7-9 with TRBJ2-7; D is perhaps TRBD2 (5 bases). The CDR3 spells CASSFHSDYEQYF. DNA of the CDR3: TGTGCCAGCAGCTTTCATAGCGACTACGAGCAGTACTTC.